This T cell receptor (beta chain) was captured in a study of cytomegalovirus exposure and HLA in healthy donors. General study findings and limits: Earlier analysis yielded a pattern in which most TCR beta V segments were productive about 90% or about 30% of the time.

On this clone: Antigen: not known.

13 Jbeta primers and 60 Vbeta primers were used for the PCR. Clones were sequenced by immunoSEQ multiplex PCR, and TCRdb holds only the in-frame ones, with some missing. This sample has roughly 200,000 clones, with approximately 86% found just once. Trimming cost V 0 bases and J 5 bases, with 15 bases left between them. The CDR3 contains 16 residues. The germline V gene has CDR1 KGHSH and CDR2 LQKENI. In nominal health when sampled, donors likely had unrecorded immune exposures nonetheless. Sequences were obtained from PBMCs. The genes are TRBV18 and TRBJ2-3, with a weak D call TRBD2 (5 bases). This receptor was obtained from a woman aged 25-40 years in good health and CMV-seronegative. The CDR3 DNA reads TGTGCCAGCTCACCACCGAGCGGAGCATTTCGAGATACGCAGTATTTT. Amino acid sequence: CASSPPSGAFRDTQYF.